These 11 T cell receptor beta chains were all obtained from the same sample, sequenced in a study of OX40 agonist ivuxolimab in advanced cancers. Sequencing used immunoSEQ multiplex PCR; TCRdb keeps in-frame clones, though not all of them. The sample holds some 63,000 clones, around 84% seen once. The sequencing used CD4+ or CD8+ T cells sorted from blood, collected in a trial of the OX40 agonist ivuxolimab. These TCRs come from an adult with an advanced solid tumor such as melanoma, head and neck, liver or kidney cancer.

J is TRBJ1-5 and V is TRBV6-5; D is unresolved. The CDR3 covers 15 residues. CDR1 is MNHEY and CDR2 is SVGAGI in the germline V gene. V lost 2 bases and J lost 0, with 8 bases in between. The CDR3 DNA sequence: TGTGCCAGCAGTTACAGGACGGATAGCAATCAGCCCCAGCATTTT. It encodes CASSYRTDSNQPQHF.

This clone appeared a single time. V usage is TRBV7-2 and J usage is TRBJ1-5, with D maybe TRBD1 (6 bases). This CDR3 region has 14 residues. Trimming cost V 4 bases and J 6 bases, with 13 bases left between them. Per germline, CDR1 SGHTA and CDR2 FQGNSA. Here the CDR3 reads CASSSGQKGQPQHF. As DNA, the CDR3 is TGTGCCAGCAGCTCCGGACAGAAGGGTCAGCCCCAGCATTTT. Together with reference TRBV7-2 and TRBJ1-5, the CDR3 gives the full variable domain: GAGVSQSPSNKVTEKGKDVELRCDPISGHTALYWYRQSLGQGLEFLIYFQGNSAPDKSGLPSDRFSAERTGGSVSTLTIQRTQQEDSAVYLCASSSGQKGQPQHFGDGTRLSIL.

The chain couples TRBV30 to TRBJ2-3; TRBD1 is a possible D gene (6 bases). In germline, CDR1 is GTSNPN, CDR2 SVGIG (reference sequence). The CDR3 length is 13 residues. Trimming cost V 0 bases and J 5 bases, with 9 bases left between them. The CDR3 region is CAWSVRGKDTQYF. CDR3 nucleotide sequence: TGTGCCTGGAGTGTTAGGGGGAAAGATACGCAGTATTTT. Drawing the rest from reference TRBV30 and TRBJ2-3, the complete variable domain is SQTIHQWPATLVQPVGSPLSLECTVEGTSNPNLYWYRQAAGRGLQLLFYSVGIGQISSEVPQNLSASRPQDRQFILSSKKLLLSDSGFYLCAWSVRGKDTQYFGPGTRLTVL.

The chain combines TRBV19 with TRBJ2-5; D unclear. The CDR3 loop spans 11 amino acids. Trimming removed 4 bases from V and 6 bases from J, with 6 bases in between. Germline-derived CDR1 and CDR2 are LNHDA and SQIVND (reference sequence). The CDR3 protein is CASSSLKTQYF. The CDR3 DNA is TGTGCCAGTAGTAGCCTAAAGACCCAGTACTTC.

The chain recombines TRBV5-5 with TRBJ2-7, with 12 bases aligning to TRBD1. Losses at the gene ends were 4 bases for V and 7 bases for J; bases not matched to a gene: 6. The CDR3 runs 14 residues. Looked up from germline, CDR1 is SGHKS and CDR2 is YYEKEE (reference sequence). Written as DNA, the CDR3 is TGTGCCAGCAGCCGGGGACAGGGGGCGGATGAGCAGTACTTC. This codes for CASSRGQGADEQYF.

The rearrangement links TRBV11-2 to TRBJ1-5; D call uncertain. Trimming removed 2 bases at V and 2 bases at J, with 13 bases between. Germline CDR1 reads SGHAT; CDR2 reads FQNNGV. The CDR3 covers 16 residues. The CDR3: CASSLRATLGNQPQHF. The CDR3 DNA follows: TGTGCCAGCAGCTTACGAGCCACCCTCGGCAATCAGCCCCAGCATTTT.

By share, this clone counts as medium-sized (0.01 to 0.1%). The J gene is TRBJ1-2, the V gene TRBV15; the D is unclear. The germline V gene has CDR1 LNHNV and CDR2 YYDKDF (reference sequence). The CDR3 totals 14 residues. V was shortened by 1 base and J by 0 bases, with 6 bases between the two germline ends. The CDR3 DNA reads as TGTGCCACCAGCAGAGGGACGGCTAACTATGGCTACACCTTC. It specifies CATSRGTANYGYTF.

J is TRBJ2-3 and V is TRBV5-1; possible D gene TRBD1, 6 bases. Germline CDR1 and CDR2: SGHRS and YFSETQ. CDR3 length equals 16 residues. V lost 4 bases and J 0 bases, leaving 15 bases between the germline ends. The DNA of the CDR3 is TGCGCCAGCAGCACAGGGACACTCTCTAGCACAGATACGCAGTATTTT. Amino acid sequence: CASSTGTLSSTDTQYF. The full variable domain, in which reference TRBV5-1 and TRBJ2-3 provide the parts outside the CDR3, is KAGVTQTPRYLIKTRGQQVTLSCSPISGHRSVSWYQQTPGQGLQFLFEYFSETQRNKGNFPGRFSGRQFSNSRSEMNVSTLELGDSALYLCASSTGTLSSTDTQYFGPGTRLTVL.

This clone was detected once. The rearrangement uses TRBV7-2 and TRBJ2-7; no reliable D call. The CDR3 extends over 11 amino acids. The germline V and J ends were trimmed by 3 bases and 5 bases, with 5 bases remaining between them. Germline CDR1 is SGHTA and CDR2 is FQGNSA. The CDR3 reads CASSLNHEQYF. For the CDR3, the DNA is TGTGCCAGCAGCTTGAATCACGAGCAGTACTTC.

The rearrangement links TRBV30 to TRBJ2-1, with 7 bases that match TRBD2. CDR1 is GTSNPN, CDR2 SVGIG, per germline (reference sequence). The CDR3 is 17 residues long. Trimming cost V 0 bases and J 4 bases; bases outside gene matches: 12. The CDR3, as DNA: TGTGCCTGGAGTGTTTGGGACTACCAATACTCTTACAATGAGCAGTTCTTC. It specifies CAWSVWDYQYSYNEQFF.

V usage is TRBV19 and J usage is TRBJ2-5; D assignment may be TRBD1 or TRBD2 (5 bases each). Germline CDR1 LNHDA, CDR2 SQIVND (reference sequence). The CDR3 consists of 15 residues. The V end was cut by 3 bases, the J end by 2 bases, with 13 bases between. The CDR3 DNA reads as TGTGCCAGTAGTATCCTCGGGACGGCGCAAGAGACCCAGTACTTC. Its translation is CASSILGTAQETQYF.